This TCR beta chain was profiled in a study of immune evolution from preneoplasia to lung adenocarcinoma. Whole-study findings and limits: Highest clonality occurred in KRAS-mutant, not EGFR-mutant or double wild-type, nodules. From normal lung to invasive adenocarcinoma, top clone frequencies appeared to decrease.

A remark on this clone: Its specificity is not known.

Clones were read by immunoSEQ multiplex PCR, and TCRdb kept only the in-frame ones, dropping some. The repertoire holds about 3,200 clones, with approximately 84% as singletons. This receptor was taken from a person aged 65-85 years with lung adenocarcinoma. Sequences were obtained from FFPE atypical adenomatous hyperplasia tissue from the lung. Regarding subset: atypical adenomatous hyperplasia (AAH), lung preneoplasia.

The CDR3 nucleotides are TGTGCCAGCAGCTTCCAAACGGGAAACACCATATATTTT. Its protein product is CASSFQTGNTIYF. The rearrangement uses TRBV11-2 and TRBJ1-3; D gene ambiguous. V was trimmed by 3 bases and J by 4 bases, leaving 7 bases between them. This CDR3 has 13 amino acids. Germline V gene data show CDR1 as SGHAT and CDR2 as FQNNGV. Combining the CDR3 with reference TRBV11-2 and TRBJ1-3 gives the whole variable domain EAGVAQSPRYKIIEKRQSVAFWCNPISGHATLYWYQQILGQGPKLLIQFQNNGVVDDSQLPKDRFSAERLKGVDSTLKIQPAKLEDSAVYLCASSFQTGNTIYFGEGSWLTVV.